Listed below are T cell receptor beta chains from one sample, sequenced in a study of beta chain features in type 1 diabetes. Sequencing used immunoSEQ multiplex PCR; TCRdb keeps in-frame clones, though not all of them. The sample records about 160,000 clones, roughly 10% being singletons. The sequencing input was central memory CD4+ T cells from blood. The origin of the receptors is a woman in her twenties or thirties with type 1 diabetes. Both conserved end residues are part of each CDR3. The D gene is left open where the match is weak. Clone size is not always given. Where it is, it says once, few, many or a class for expanded clones.

v_gene | abundance | d_gene | CDR3aa
TRBV5-6 | few | TRBD2 | CASSFRLAGTYEQYF
TRBV25-1 | NA | TRBD1 | CATARQGEAFF
TRBV5-1 | NA | NA | CASSLDGWGGTSTDTQYF
TRBV6-6 | NA | NA | CASDAARGTEAFF
TRBV4-2 | few | NA | CASSQGAGQKAYEQYF
TRBV6-5 | NA | NA | CASSSSAEQFF
TRBV7-9 | NA | TRBD2 | CASSHGTSGITDTQYF
TRBV27 | NA | TRBD2 | CASRKRLAETDTQYF
TRBV2 | once | NA | CASSEGRLHQPQHF
TRBV28 | NA | NA | CASSLPTGMNTEAFF
TRBV7-9 | few | TRBD1 | CASSYGTDLEKLFF
TRBV30 | few | TRBD1 | CAWRDYRGLYNEQFF
TRBV19 | few | NA | CASSIGSSYNEQFF
TRBV28 | NA | TRBD1 | CASSVSDRAGTEAFF
TRBV9 | few | TRBD2 | CASSPSGSPTDTQYF
TRBV18 | few | TRBD2 | CASSPSGLRASQFF
TRBV28 | few | TRBD1 | CASSSGGFLYEQYF
TRBV7-8 | NA | NA | CASSLTANYGYTF
TRBV19 | NA | NA | CASGEDRSYEQYF
TRBV19 | NA | TRBD1 | CASSSHRGLREKLFF
TRBV11-2 | NA | TRBD1 | CASSLTGQNYGYTF
TRBV11-3 | NA | NA | CASSLSMGAGEGNEQFF
TRBV7-9 | NA | NA | CASSLIPGGREQYF
TRBV9 | few | NA | CASSVGSAQSRNEQFF
TRBV5-6 | few | TRBD2 | CASSPIAGGNTGELFF
TRBV27 | few | NA | CASSRGENTEAFF
TRBV5-6 | NA | TRBD1 | CASSSGQGDGYTF
TRBV9 | NA | TRBD1 | CASSVAPDRVQPQHF
TRBV5-6 | NA | TRBD2 | CASSVGLAEYF
TRBV13 | few | TRBD2 | CASSFTSGDEQFF
TRBV28 | NA | TRBD1 | CASSLRTGDPNQPQHF
TRBV7-9 | NA | TRBD1 | CASSLVDRGHGYTF
TRBV5-1 | few | NA | CASSLGSGSGYTF
TRBV5-1 | NA | NA | CASSFIGSGEAFF
TRBV29-1 | few | TRBD1 | CSVRRDRLSSYEQYF
TRBV7-9 | NA | NA | CASSLEGADTQYF
TRBV28 | few | NA | CASSFRDKSNEQFF
TRBV6-5 | few | NA | CAAGPAGDTQYF
TRBV9 | NA | NA | CASSVAGQGRSGNTIYF
TRBV11-2 | few | NA | CASSRTANYGYTF
TRBV10-3 | NA | TRBD1 | CAASTGQNPSSQHF
TRBV6-5 | NA | NA | CASIHRLGHREAFF
TRBV6-6 | NA | NA | CASSYAGTEAFF
TRBV28 | NA | NA | CASNEEGAGPDTQYF
TRBV4-1 | few | TRBD2 | CASSRAGGTSGRANNEQFF
TRBV30 | NA | TRBD2 | CAWTPGLAGSGDTQYF
TRBV7-2 | NA | NA | CASSIRGNQPQHF
TRBV5-1 | few | NA | CASSLEGQHNQPQHF
TRBV19 | NA | NA | CASTMGAGLSGSYEQYF
TRBV6-5 | NA | TRBD1 | CASSFNPGQGRETQYF
TRBV7-7 | few | NA | CASSLGSGYTDTQYF
TRBV6-5 | NA | TRBD1 | CASRRQGPYEQYF
TRBV11-2 | NA | NA | CASSLPVNTGELFF
TRBV9 | NA | TRBD1 | CASSAFGTANTEAFF
TRBV2 | few | NA | CASDGTKIWETQYF
TRBV5-1 | NA | NA | CASSTDQETQYF
TRBV28 | few | NA | CASSLGREAFF
TRBV30 | NA | NA | CAWDRTVNTEAFF
TRBV19 | NA | TRBD1 | CASQDRAANEQFF
TRBV7-9 | NA | NA | CASSLTEGGYGYTF